This TCR beta chain was recovered during a study of T-cell reconstitution after alpha-beta-depleted transplantation in children. Study conclusions and caveats: Expanded clones from the graft, numbering several hundred, reportedly supplied alpha-beta T cells about two months after transplant. A year post-transplant, T-cell counts and diversity derived mostly from newly produced T cells. Elevated TCRbeta diversity at day 60 was traced, in some patients, to surviving recipient T cells and thymic progenitors.

This clonotype was observed a handful of times. Its antigen is not known. The CDR3 is made up of 15 amino acids. Germline CDR1 is KGHSH and CDR2 is LQKENI. V lost 0 bases and J 0 bases, leaving 8 bases between the germline ends. Preparation of the TCRbeta library was carried out with unique molecular identifiers. TCRdb reanalysed the PCR reads using MiXCR and keeps one entry per CDR3 protein. The table lists under 400,000 distinct CDR3 sequences, roughly 21% of them singletons. This material consisted of PBMCs, mostly from graft donor cells, taken 180 days after TCRalphabeta/CD19-depleted stem cell transplant. The TCR sequence derives from a male patient between 5 and 17 years old who had a stem cell transplant for acute lymphoblastic leukemia, so the T cells may come from the graft donor. J is TRBJ1-1 and V is TRBV18, with no clear D. The CDR3: CASSPPSPMNTEAFF. DNA for the CDR3: TGTGCCAGCTCACCACCCAGTCCCATGAACACTGAAGCTTTCTTT.